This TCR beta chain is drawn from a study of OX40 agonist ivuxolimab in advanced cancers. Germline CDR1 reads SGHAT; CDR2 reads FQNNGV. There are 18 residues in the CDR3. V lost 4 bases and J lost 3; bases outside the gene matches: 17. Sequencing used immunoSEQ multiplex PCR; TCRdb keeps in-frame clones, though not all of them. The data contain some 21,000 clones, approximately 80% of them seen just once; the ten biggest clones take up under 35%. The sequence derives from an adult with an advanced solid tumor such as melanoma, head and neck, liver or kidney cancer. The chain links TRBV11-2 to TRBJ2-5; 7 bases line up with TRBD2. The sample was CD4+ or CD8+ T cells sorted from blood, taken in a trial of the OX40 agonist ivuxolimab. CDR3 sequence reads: CASSSGRARTEPEETQYF. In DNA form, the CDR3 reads TGTGCCAGCAGCTCGGGGAGGGCACGAACCGAACCGGAAGAGACCCAGTACTTC.